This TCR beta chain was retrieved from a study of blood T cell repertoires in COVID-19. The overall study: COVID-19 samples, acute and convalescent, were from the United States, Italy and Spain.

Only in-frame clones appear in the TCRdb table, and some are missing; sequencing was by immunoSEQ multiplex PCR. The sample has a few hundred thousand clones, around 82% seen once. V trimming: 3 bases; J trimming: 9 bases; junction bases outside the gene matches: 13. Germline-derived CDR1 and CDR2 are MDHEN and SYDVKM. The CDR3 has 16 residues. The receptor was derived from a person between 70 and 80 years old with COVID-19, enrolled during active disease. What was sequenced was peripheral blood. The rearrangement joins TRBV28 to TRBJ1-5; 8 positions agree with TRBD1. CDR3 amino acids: CASSLGVGQVGRPQHF. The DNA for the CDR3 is TGTGCCAGCAGTTTGGGGGTGGGACAGGTTGGTCGGCCCCAGCATTTT.